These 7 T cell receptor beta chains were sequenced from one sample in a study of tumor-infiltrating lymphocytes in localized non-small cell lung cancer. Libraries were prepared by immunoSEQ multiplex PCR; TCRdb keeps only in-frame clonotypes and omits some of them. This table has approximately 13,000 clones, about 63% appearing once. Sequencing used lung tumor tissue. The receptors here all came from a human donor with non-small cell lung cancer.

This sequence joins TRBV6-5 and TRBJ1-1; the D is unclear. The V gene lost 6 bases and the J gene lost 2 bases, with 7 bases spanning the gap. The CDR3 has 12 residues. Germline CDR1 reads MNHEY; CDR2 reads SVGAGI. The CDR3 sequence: CASRGYNTEAFF. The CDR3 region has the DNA TGTGCCAGCAGGGGGTATAACACTGAAGCTTTCTTT.

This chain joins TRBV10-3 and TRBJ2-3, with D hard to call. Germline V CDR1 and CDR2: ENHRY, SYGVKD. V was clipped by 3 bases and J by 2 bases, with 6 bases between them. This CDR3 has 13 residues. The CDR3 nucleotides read TGTGCCATCAGTGACGGGTTCACAGATACGCAGTATTTT. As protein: CAISDGFTDTQYF.

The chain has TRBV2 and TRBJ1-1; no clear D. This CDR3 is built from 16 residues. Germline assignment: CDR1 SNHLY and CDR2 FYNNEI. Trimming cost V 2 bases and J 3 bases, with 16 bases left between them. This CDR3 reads CASSERNSVPDTEAFF. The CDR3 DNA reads TGTGCCAGCAGTGAAAGGAACTCAGTACCGGACACTGAAGCTTTCTTT. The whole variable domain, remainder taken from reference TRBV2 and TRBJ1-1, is EPEVTQTPSHQVTQMGQEVILRCVPISNHLYFYWYRQILGQKVEFLVSFYNNEISEKSEIFDDQFSVERPDGSNFTLKIRSTKLEDSAMYFCASSERNSVPDTEAFFGQGTRLTVV.

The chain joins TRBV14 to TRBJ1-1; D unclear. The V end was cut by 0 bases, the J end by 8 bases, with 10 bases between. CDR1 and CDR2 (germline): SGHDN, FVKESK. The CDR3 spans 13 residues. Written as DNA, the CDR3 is TGTGCCAGCAGCCAAGAAGGAATACGCGAAGCTTTCTTT. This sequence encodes CASSQEGIREAFF.

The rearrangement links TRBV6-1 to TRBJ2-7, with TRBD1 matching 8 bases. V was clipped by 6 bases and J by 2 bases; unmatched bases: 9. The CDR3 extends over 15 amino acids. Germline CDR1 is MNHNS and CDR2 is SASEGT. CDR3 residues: CASRANQGAAYEQYF. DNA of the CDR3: TGTGCCAGCAGAGCTAATCAGGGGGCCGCCTACGAGCAGTACTTC.

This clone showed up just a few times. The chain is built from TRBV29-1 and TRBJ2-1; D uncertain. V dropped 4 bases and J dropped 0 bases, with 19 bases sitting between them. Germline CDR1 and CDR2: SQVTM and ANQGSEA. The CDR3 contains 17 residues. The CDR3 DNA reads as TGCAGCGTTGCTCTAGTGTGGGAACAGAGCTCCTACAATGAGCAGTTCTTC. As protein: CSVALVWEQSSYNEQFF.

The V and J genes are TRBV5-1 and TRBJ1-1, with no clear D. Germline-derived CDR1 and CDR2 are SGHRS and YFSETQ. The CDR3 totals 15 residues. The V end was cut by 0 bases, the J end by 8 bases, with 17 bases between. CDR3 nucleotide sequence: TGCGCCAGCAGCTTGGCCTCGACGGTATCTACCGAAGCTTTCTTT. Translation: CASSLASTVSTEAFF.